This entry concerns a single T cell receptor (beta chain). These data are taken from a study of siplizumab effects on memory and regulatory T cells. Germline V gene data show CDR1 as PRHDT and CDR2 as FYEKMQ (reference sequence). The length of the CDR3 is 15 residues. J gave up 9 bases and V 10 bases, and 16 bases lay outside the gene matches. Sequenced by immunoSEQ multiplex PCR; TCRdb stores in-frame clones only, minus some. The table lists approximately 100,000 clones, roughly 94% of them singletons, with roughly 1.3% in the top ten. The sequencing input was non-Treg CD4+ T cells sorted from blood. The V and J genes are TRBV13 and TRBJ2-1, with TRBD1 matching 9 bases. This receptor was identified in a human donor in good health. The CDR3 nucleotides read TGTGCCACCAAAAGAACGGACAGGGGTTGGGGTGAGCAGTTCTTC. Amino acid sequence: CATKRTDRGWGEQFF.